The present TCR beta chain was sequenced within a study of CD8+ T cells in alopecia areata (dated by TCRdb to between 2017 and 2018). Regarding the research as a whole: The treated patients, all with moderate-to-severe alopecia areata, were enrolled in an open-label pilot trial of oral tofacitinib given at 5 to 10 mg twice daily. Human TCRbeta sequencing covered scalp tissue and sorted CD4+ and CD8+ peripheral blood T cells from patchy and totalis/universalis alopecia areata patients and healthy controls. Scalp clonality was compared among normal scalp (n=4), patchy alopecia areata scalp (n=8), and alopecia totalis/universalis scalp (n=8). Tofacitinib-treated patients had biopsies at baseline and at 4 and 24 weeks of treatment, with a later scalp biopsy in several patients. Tofacitinib was administered for 6 to 18 months, and 6 months of follow-up off drug were then conducted to assess delayed response and recurrence. TCRbeta CDR3 regions were amplified by immunoSEQ multiplex PCR using 35 Vbeta forward and 13 Jbeta reverse primers. The study used high-throughput TCRbeta sequencing to examine T cell clonal expansion in alopecia areata, in both the C3H/HeJ mouse model and human patients. RNA came from the PAXgene miRNA kit for fixed scalp, the miRNeasy kit for PBMCs, and the RNeasy kit for mouse skin.

The library was made by the immunoSEQ multiplex PCR assay. For TCR sequencing, RNA was extracted from every sample and reverse transcribed into cDNA to serve as template. First-strand cDNA was synthesized using SuperScript III with a 2:1 mix of oligo-dT and random hexamers. A synthetic immune receptor repertoire was used to gauge amplification bias, and whatever bias remained was removed computationally. Concerning the study's data processing: Raw reads were preprocessed to remove errors, and CDR3 was defined according to IMGT conventions as the region from the conserved cysteine to phenylalanine. Clonality was computed as 1 minus the Shannon entropy, with the entropy normalized by log2 of the number of productive unique TCRs. Whether each scalp clone was CD4 or CD8 was inferred by checking scalp TCRbeta sequences against the CD4 and CD8 repertoires from sorted blood. The table comes from immuneACCESS by way of TCRdb, which keeps in-frame sequences with V and J called. Part of the clones is missing from these tables; in studies checked, under half for an unresolved V gene and the rest for unknown reasons. The V and J calls and clone size come from that table; D and trimming were worked out from the DNA. The sample profile shows under 300,000 clones; around 67% of them were found once. The ten largest account for around 1.2% of the sample.

The CDR3 runs 15 residues from the cysteine to the phenylalanine. Solely the CDR3 DNA is kept, with 45 bases framed from the first base. The germline V gene supplies CDR1 MNHEY and CDR2 SVGAGI. V is cut by 2 bases and J by 2 bases, and the space between the germline ends is 12 bases. Study-wide findings and limitations: Compared with mice, TCR sequences shared between patients were less clear, possibly partly because of HLA diversity across the patient population. Lesional scalp, especially in alopecia totalis/universalis, showed higher clonality and more expanded CD8+ clones than normal scalp, suggesting antigenic drive. Unlike mouse skin, where gammadelta T cells dominate, normal human skin contains resident alphabeta T cells that get sequenced too, which complicates analysis of the scalp TCR repertoire.

This clone came up a few times. Its specific antigen is unknown. No per-base quality is available; no much larger clone lies one base away. The time point label corresponds to: baseline before oral tofacitinib. Lesional scalp punch biopsies and peripheral blood were collected from alopecia areata patients. After PBMCs were isolated by density centrifugation and stained for CD3, CD4 and CD8, a FACSAria was used to sort CD4+ and CD8+ T cells. The receptor comes from a human donor with alopecia areata. Sequenced material: CD4+ T cells sorted from blood, taken at week 0. This sequence uses TRBV6-5 and TRBJ2-5; no D gene call is confident. Read as DNA, the sequence is TGTGCCAGCAGTTACGCGGAGACGGTTCAAGAGACCCAGTACTTC. This yields the protein CASSYAETVQETQYF.